The 16 T cell receptor beta chains given below trace back to one sample, sequenced in a study of T cell responses to AZD1222 COVID-19 vaccine. Sequenced by immunoSEQ multiplex PCR; TCRdb stores in-frame clones only, minus some. The data contain about 53,000 clones, around 84% of them singletons. The sample here was peripheral blood, taken on day 0 of AZD1222 vaccination. The receptors were gathered from an adult in good health.

V is TRBV5-1 and J is TRBJ2-7; TRBD2 matches 10 bases. The germline gives CDR1 SGHRS, CDR2 YFSETQ. The V and J ends lost 0 bases and 4 bases, in that order; junction bases with no gene match: 4. CDR3 size: 15 residues. DNA for the CDR3: TGCGCCAGCAGCTTGGCCGTGACTAGCGGGTACGAGCAGTACTTC. Protein product: CASSLAVTSGYEQYF.

The V call is TRBV5-1, the J call TRBJ1-2, with 9 bases aligning to TRBD1. CDR3 length equals 14 residues. J was trimmed by 8 bases and V by 0 bases; bases with no gene match: 5. Germline V gene lookup returns CDR1 SGHRS and CDR2 YFSETQ. The CDR3 spells CASSLDRGLLGYTF. CDR3 nucleotides: TGCGCCAGCAGCTTGGACAGGGGGCTTTTAGGCTACACCTTC.

The CDR3 nucleotides are TGTGCCAGCAGCAAAGGACGGCAAAGCTCTGGGGCCAACGTCCTGACTTTC. Protein product: CASSKGRQSSGANVLTF. This chain uses TRBV21-1 with TRBJ2-6. TRBV21-1 is shown as a pseudogene. The CDR3 loop spans 17 amino acids.

This clone was found once. The chain links TRBV14 to TRBJ1-5; D possibly corresponds to TRBD1 (5 bases). The CDR3 totals 13 residues. Germline CDR1 SGHDN, CDR2 FVKESK. V shed 1 base and J shed 5 bases, with 6 bases lying between them. The CDR3 sequence is CASSQGGDQPQHF. The CDR3, as DNA: TGTGCCAGCAGCCAAGGAGGGGATCAGCCCCAGCATTTT.

This chain uses TRBV10-3 with TRBJ1-4; 11 bases agree with TRBD1. CDR3 length equals 13 residues. Germline-derived CDR1 and CDR2 are ENHRY and SYGVKD. The V and J ends lost 8 bases and 7 bases, in that order; junction bases with no gene match: 3. The CDR3 DNA reads TGTGCCATCTCCGGGACAGGGGGTGAAAAACTGTTTTTT. It yields the protein CAISGTGGEKLFF.

The V and J genes are TRBV14 and TRBJ2-3; D call uncertain. CDR3 size: 14 residues. CDR1 is SGHDN, CDR2 FVKESK, per germline. Trimming stripped 0 bases from V and 1 base from J, with 5 bases between. This CDR3 is CASSQDLRTDTQYF. The CDR3 DNA reads TGTGCCAGCAGCCAAGATTTACGCACAGATACGCAGTATTTT.

V gene TRBV28 combines with J gene TRBJ2-7; 7 positions match TRBD1. CDR1 is MDHEN and CDR2 is SYDVKM in the germline V gene. The CDR3 is 15 residues long. V gave up 4 bases and J gave up 3 bases; unmatched junction bases: 9. The CDR3 is CASSSRGQRYYEQYF. In DNA form, the CDR3 reads TGTGCCAGCAGTTCCCGGGGACAGAGATACTACGAGCAGTACTTC.

The chain employs TRBV10-2 and TRBJ2-1, with D possibly being TRBD1 (6 bases). V was shortened by 2 bases and J by 4 bases, with 12 bases between the two germline ends. Germline loops: CDR1 WSHSY, CDR2 SAAADI. CDR3 length: 15 residues. The CDR3 spells CASSEGRGSYNEQFF. Written as DNA, the CDR3 is TGCGCCAGCAGTGAGGGCAGGGGATCTTACAATGAGCAGTTCTTC.

The gene calls are TRBV11-2 and TRBJ1-3; D is unclear. Trimming took off 5 bases at V and 0 bases at J, with 8 bases between the two ends. The CDR3 is 14 residues long. Germline CDR1 and CDR2: SGHAT and FQNNGV. CDR3 sequence reads: CASSKDYSGNTIYF. The CDR3 nucleotides are TGTGCCAGCAGCAAAGACTACTCTGGAAACACCATATATTTT.

The gene calls are TRBV5-1 and TRBJ2-5, with 9 bases matching TRBD1. CDR3 length equals 14 residues. V was clipped by 4 bases and J by 6 bases; unmatched bases: 7. Germline CDR1 and CDR2: SGHRS and YFSETQ. Here the CDR3 reads CASSTAQGAQTQYF. The DNA of the CDR3 is TGCGCCAGCAGCACCGCACAGGGGGCGCAGACCCAGTACTTC. Full variable domain (rest looked up from reference TRBV5-1 and TRBJ2-5): KAGVTQTPRYLIKTRGQQVTLSCSPISGHRSVSWYQQTPGQGLQFLFEYFSETQRNKGNFPGRFSGRQFSNSRSEMNVSTLELGDSALYLCASSTAQGAQTQYFGPGTRLLVL.

The chain carries TRBV18 and TRBJ2-7; 12 bases agree with TRBD1. The CDR3 extends over 15 amino acids. The germline V gene encodes CDR1 KGHSH and CDR2 LQKENI. The V segment lost 1 base and the J segment 6 bases; nucleotides outside the gene matches: 4. The CDR3 nucleotides read TGTGCCAGCTCACCACTGGGACAGGGGGCGGCCGAGCAGTACTTC. This codes for CASSPLGQGAAEQYF.

This clone was detected only a few times. This rearrangement joins TRBV21-1 to TRBJ2-7; TRBD1 is the table's D call, not checked against the DNA. TRBV21-1 is classified as a pseudogene. CDR3 length: 14 residues. The CDR3 coding sequence is TGTGCCAGCAGCAATCAAACAGGGGGCTACGAGCAGTACTTC. Translated: CASSNQTGGYEQYF.

The rearrangement links TRBV7-2 to TRBJ2-7; 8 bases are a match to TRBD1. Germline CDR1 reads SGHTA; CDR2 reads FQGNSA. The CDR3 runs to 14 residues. The V segment lost 3 bases and the J segment 2 bases; nucleotides outside the gene matches: 3. CDR3 protein: CASSFTGGTYEQYF. The DNA of the CDR3 is TGTGCCAGCAGCTTCACAGGGGGGACCTACGAGCAGTACTTC.

This chain connects TRBV15 to TRBJ1-5, with 7 nucleotides matching TRBD1. Germline CDR1 LNHNV, CDR2 YYDKDF (reference sequence). The CDR3 covers 13 residues. Trimming removed 8 bases from V and 4 bases from J; junction bases left unmatched: 5. The DNA for the CDR3 is TGTGCCACCTCCGAGGACAGGAATCAGCCCCAGCATTTT. Protein product: CATSEDRNQPQHF. Combining the CDR3 with reference TRBV15 and TRBJ1-5 gives the whole variable domain DAMVIQNPRYQVTQFGKPVTLSCSQTLNHNVMYWYQQKSSQAPKLLFHYYDKDFNNEADTPDNFQSRRPNTSFCFLDIRSPGLGDTAMYLCATSEDRNQPQHFGDGTRLSIL.

CDR3: CAWRNPGQPQHF. CDR3 bases: TGTGCCTGGAGGAATCCTGGTCAGCCCCAGCATTTT. This chain joins TRBV30 and TRBJ1-5; no firm D call. This CDR3 has 12 amino acids. With 3 bases removed from V and 6 bases from J, the gap between germline ends came to 9 bases. The V gene's germline CDR1 is GTSNPN and CDR2 SVGIG (reference sequence).

The chain has TRBV28 and TRBJ1-2; D possibly corresponds to TRBD1 (5 bases). Germline CDR1 and CDR2: MDHEN and SYDVKM. This CDR3 is 15 amino acids long. V lost 6 bases and J lost 2, with 16 bases in between. This chain's CDR3 is CASSREVGGNYGYTF. DNA for the CDR3: TGTGCCAGCAGCCGGGAAGTTGGGGGAAACTATGGCTACACCTTC.